A single sample gave rise to the 5 T cell receptor beta chains below, sequenced in a study of blood T cell repertoires in COVID-19. The protocol was immunoSEQ multiplex PCR, while the TCRdb copy is restricted to in-frame clones and leaves out a portion. The sample lists 270,000 or so clones, under 95% occurring once. The material sequenced was PBMCs or T cells enriched from blood (not recorded which). These receptors were obtained from a woman aged 40 to 55 with acute COVID-19.

This chain connects TRBV2 to TRBJ1-4; D is possibly TRBD1 (6 bases). V was cut by 3 bases and J by 13 bases, with 15 bases left in between. The CDR3 spans 13 residues. Looked up from germline, CDR1 is SNHLY and CDR2 is FYNNEI. The CDR3 sequence is CASSDVGAPRLFF. In DNA, the CDR3 is TGTGCCAGCAGTGATGTGGGGGCCCCTAGACTGTTTTTT.

J is TRBJ2-1 and V is TRBV20-1, with TRBD1 as a possible D gene (6 bases). Trimming shortened V by 6 bases and J by 9 bases, and 12 bases separated the two germline ends. The CDR3 is 11 residues long. CDR1 and CDR2 from the germline V gene are DFQATT and SNEGSKA (reference sequence). The DNA of the CDR3 is TGCAGTGCAGAAGAGGGGGTTGAGCAGTTCTTC. This encodes CSAEEGVEQFF.

This clone occurred a few times. The chain couples TRBV4-1 to TRBJ2-3; D unresolved. Germline V gives CDR1 MGHRA, CDR2 YSYEKL. The CDR3 sequence is 17 residues long. Trimming removed 3 bases from V and 3 bases from J, with 19 bases in between. The CDR3, as DNA: TGCGCCAGCAGCCATAACCACAGAAGGCGAGAGACAGATACGCAGTATTTT. This codes for CASSHNHRRRETDTQYF.

The table lists this clone with a count of one. The chain uses TRBV14 and TRBJ2-3, with TRBD1 matching 7 bases. The J segment lost 6 bases and the V segment lost 0 bases, leaving 12 bases of the junction unmatched. CDR1 SGHDN and CDR2 FVKESK come from the germline V gene. The CDR3 sequence is 17 residues long. The CDR3 DNA reads as TGTGCCAGCAGCCAAGATGGAGAGACAGGGAGATGGGATACGCAGTATTTT. It specifies CASSQDGETGRWDTQYF.

CDR3 amino acids: CASSFWGGNEQFF. The CDR3 DNA sequence: TGTGCCAGCAGTTTTTGGGGGGGGAATGAGCAGTTCTTC. This chain uses TRBV12-3 or TRBV12-4 with TRBJ2-1, with 7 bases fitting TRBD2. The junction had 3 bases not matched to a gene; V was cut back by 3 bases and J by 7 bases. The CDR3 has 13 residues.